This is a list of T cell receptor beta chains from one sample in a study of T cells in Graves' hyperthyroidism and ophthalmopathy. TCRdb re-called the multiplex PCR reads through MiXCR, storing one row per CDR3 protein. The top ten hold 30% to 40% of the sample, which has hundreds of thousands of distinct CDR3 sequences, under 25% seen once. Sequencing input: blood. All receptors come from a man aged 25-40 years with Graves' ophthalmopathy. Both conserved end residues are trimmed from each CDR3. Clone sizes are given selectively: once, few, many, or a class where the clone is expanded.

j_call: TRBJ2-7
clone_size: many
v_call: TRBV28
cdr3_aa: ASSQPGQGTYEQY

j_call: TRBJ2-5
clone_size: NA
v_call: TRBV28
cdr3_aa: ASVLTVQETQY

j_call: TRBJ1-4
clone_size: NA
v_call: TRBV24-1
cdr3_aa: ATSPGGSEKLF

j_call: TRBJ1-6
clone_size: few
v_call: TRBV6-1
cdr3_aa: ASRRQGTNSPLH

j_call: TRBJ2-7
clone_size: NA
v_call: TRBV4-2
cdr3_aa: ASSQDGTTSYEQY

j_call: TRBJ2-2
clone_size: NA
v_call: TRBV2
cdr3_aa: ASGRVGGELF

j_call: TRBJ1-1
clone_size: NA
v_call: TRBV5-1
cdr3_aa: ASSLLPGDNTEAF

j_call: TRBJ2-1
clone_size: NA
v_call: TRBV5-1
cdr3_aa: ASSPGLSRDDEQF

j_call: TRBJ2-7
clone_size: NA
v_call: TRBV20-1
cdr3_aa: SARDSRGYEQY

j_call: TRBJ1-4
clone_size: few
v_call: TRBV18
cdr3_aa: ASSPRGGAGEKLF

j_call: TRBJ1-1
clone_size: NA
v_call: TRBV7-3
cdr3_aa: ASSFGRTLNTEAF

j_call: TRBJ2-3
clone_size: few
v_call: TRBV28
cdr3_aa: ASSLLTPGDTQY

j_call: TRBJ2-3
clone_size: NA
v_call: TRBV5-1
cdr3_aa: ASRLEGTDTQY

j_call: TRBJ2-1
clone_size: NA
v_call: TRBV25-1
cdr3_aa: ASSGGVARAYNEQF

j_call: TRBJ2-3
clone_size: NA
v_call: TRBV18
cdr3_aa: ASSERELGIDTQY

j_call: TRBJ1-1
clone_size: few
v_call: TRBV11-2
cdr3_aa: ASSSGTGETEAF

j_call: TRBJ1-1
clone_size: many
v_call: TRBV4-1
cdr3_aa: ASSQDGPNTEAF

j_call: TRBJ2-3
clone_size: NA
v_call: TRBV25-1
cdr3_aa: ASSATGSDTQY

j_call: TRBJ2-2
clone_size: NA
v_call: TRBV12-3/TRBV12-4
cdr3_aa: ASTSLRFRDTGELF

j_call: TRBJ1-2
clone_size: many
v_call: TRBV6-1
cdr3_aa: ASSEVAGRGYT

j_call: TRBJ1-1
clone_size: many
v_call: TRBV20-1
cdr3_aa: SAFLRGRSMNTEAF

j_call: TRBJ2-7
clone_size: NA
v_call: TRBV4-1
cdr3_aa: ASSQLLAGGRGQY

j_call: TRBJ2-7
clone_size: many
v_call: TRBV4-1
cdr3_aa: ASSQDPVFKYEQY

j_call: TRBJ2-3
clone_size: NA
v_call: TRBV7-6
cdr3_aa: ASRWADTQY

j_call: TRBJ1-1
clone_size: NA
v_call: TRBV10-3
cdr3_aa: AISQRTGFTEAF

j_call: TRBJ2-2
clone_size: NA
v_call: TRBV20-1
cdr3_aa: SAPLGGIDTGELF

j_call: TRBJ2-7
clone_size: NA
v_call: TRBV5-1
cdr3_aa: ASSFALGRSSYEQY

j_call: TRBJ2-1
clone_size: NA
v_call: TRBV7-3
cdr3_aa: ASSLAGAAGNEQF

j_call: TRBJ2-7
clone_size: NA
v_call: TRBV4-1
cdr3_aa: ASSQTASGHEQY

j_call: TRBJ1-2
clone_size: NA
v_call: TRBV19
cdr3_aa: ASSSFSSGYYGYT

j_call: TRBJ2-1
clone_size: many
v_call: TRBV28
cdr3_aa: ASRPLLPSGEQF

j_call: TRBJ2-5
clone_size: NA
v_call: TRBV4-3
cdr3_aa: ASSPGGFQETQY

j_call: TRBJ2-1
clone_size: many
v_call: TRBV28
cdr3_aa: ASDGTSGRIYNEQF

j_call: TRBJ2-5
clone_size: few
v_call: TRBV19
cdr3_aa: ASSIDSTKGTQY

j_call: TRBJ2-2
clone_size: few
v_call: TRBV9
cdr3_aa: ASSPPTGAGELF

j_call: TRBJ2-7
clone_size: few
v_call: TRBV6-1
cdr3_aa: ASSRGSSGGYEQY

j_call: TRBJ2-2
clone_size: NA
v_call: TRBV2
cdr3_aa: ASSVTGVLMAGELF

j_call: TRBJ2-1
clone_size: few
v_call: TRBV4-1
cdr3_aa: ASSQSYPDNEQF

j_call: TRBJ1-3
clone_size: few
v_call: TRBV20-1
cdr3_aa: SARLEGSGNTIY

j_call: TRBJ2-5
clone_size: few
v_call: TRBV12-3/TRBV12-4
cdr3_aa: ASSAGLAGIQETQY

j_call: TRBJ1-2
clone_size: few
v_call: TRBV5-4
cdr3_aa: ASSINSGKGRYT

j_call: TRBJ1-5
clone_size: many
v_call: TRBV12-3/TRBV12-4
cdr3_aa: ASSLAGTGGNQPQH

j_call: TRBJ2-7
clone_size: few
v_call: TRBV11-2
cdr3_aa: ASSFLGGSSEQY